Reported below is one T cell receptor beta chain. Its antigen is not identified. The germline CDR1 and CDR2 sequences are LNHDA and SQIVND (reference sequence). This CDR3 has 13 residues. V lost 5 bases and J 9 bases, leaving 17 bases between the germline ends. This record comes from a study of graft-versus-host responses after intestinal transplantation. Profiling relied on immunoSEQ multiplex PCR, and the TCRdb table lists in-frame clones only, not all of them. This table holds approximately 97,000 clones, approximately 90% found once. General study findings and limits: Recipient marrow contained GvH clones, some of which appeared first in ileum or blood. Early post-transplant HvG declines were associated with peak circulating GvH clone levels.

The receptor's source is a human donor who was the organ donor for an intestinal transplant. Specimen: unstimulated CD8+ T cells sorted from spleen or lymph node cells, collected before transplant. The chain links TRBV19 to TRBJ2-7, with a tentative D call TRBD1 (7 bases). CDR3 region: CASSDSGGQWQYF. DNA of the CDR3: TGTGCCAGTAGTGATTCCGGGGGACAGTGGCAGTACTTC.